The clone carrying this T cell receptor (beta chain) was detected a few times. As yet, its antigen is unknown. The sample originates from a study of T-cell memory formation after mild COVID-19. Background on the study: In these data, TCR clusters were largely donor specific. Findings and limits, study-wide: For contracting clones, CD4+ ones sat mainly in CM and EM, CD8+ in EMRA. Researchers found some responding clones in pre-infection memory, a sign that cross-reactive memory joined.

TCRdb analysed the 5' RACE reads with MiXCR anew, one entry per CDR3 protein. The sample consists of about 200,000 distinct CDR3 sequences, around 16% of them appearing once. In germline, CDR1 is SGHRS, CDR2 YFSETQ. The junction had 8 bases not matched to a gene; V was cut back by 4 bases and J by 5 bases. The CDR3 is 16 residues long. The chain is built from TRBV5-1 and TRBJ2-2; TRBD2 matches 10 bases. Source material: PBMCs or a T cell subset sorted from them (not recorded which). The clonotype originates from an adult woman who had mild COVID-19 (a few samples of this study predate the infection). Cell type and time point are not known. CDR3 DNA: TGCGCCAGCAGCCCCGGACTAGCGGATTTGACCGGGGAGCTGTTTTTT. This sequence encodes CASSPGLADLTGELFF.